This T cell receptor (beta chain) originates from a study of blood T cell repertoires in COVID-19. Whole-study context: The study drew acute and convalescent COVID-19 samples from the United States, Italy and Spain. T cells, B-cell-depleted T cells, or PBMCs provided the cDNA or gDNA that served as material.

How the authors handled the data: From reference gene primer amplification, estimates of nucleated cell counts were derived. Repertoires were generated with immunoSEQ multiplex PCR, while TCRdb's copy carries only in-frame clones and drops some. V, J and clone size derive from that table, while D and trimming were established from the DNA sequence. The repertoire has roughly 46,000 clones, more than 75% of them found once; the top ten carry around a sixth. The CDR3 loop spans 15 amino acids. Losses at the gene ends were 4 bases for V and 0 bases for J; bases not matched to a gene: 3. Looked up from germline, CDR1 is SGHRS and CDR2 is YFSETQ.

The chain employs TRBV5-1 and TRBJ2-7, with 11 bases aligning to TRBD2. This sequence originates from a human donor in a cohort sampled during active COVID-19. Sequencing was done on a sample of peripheral blood. Here the CDR3 reads CASSQTSGTSYEQYF. The CDR3 DNA is TGCGCCAGCAGCCAGACTAGCGGGACCTCCTACGAGCAGTACTTC.